This T cell receptor beta chain was retrieved from a study of beta chain features in type 1 diabetes. General observations from the study: TCRB rearrangement may or may not be influenced by HLA type; here this remained unresolved.

Germline V gives CDR1 SGHRS, CDR2 YFSETQ. The CDR3 contains 13 residues. Trimming at V came to 5 bases and at J to 12 bases, leaving 9 bases not matched to a gene. TCRB transcripts that were expressed got sequenced, as all of the isolated RNA had been reverse transcribed. Method: immunoSEQ multiplex PCR; TCRdb's copy keeps in-frame clones and lacks some. The sample yields fewer than 900,000 clones, roughly 17% seen once. On this clone: Its specificity is unknown.

The specimen was naive CD4+ T cells from blood. The receptor comes from a woman younger than 35 in good health. The chain employs TRBV5-1 and TRBJ2-1, with TRBD2 matching 9 bases. CDR3 protein: CASRGVAGGLQFF. The CDR3 bases are TGCGCCAGCAGAGGGGTGGCGGGAGGGCTGCAGTTCTTC.